This is a list of T cell receptor beta chains from one sample in a study of T cells in Graves' hyperthyroidism and ophthalmopathy. MiXCR, applied by TCRdb to the multiplex PCR reads, yields one record per CDR3 protein. Of over 700,000 distinct CDR3 sequences in the sample, roughly a third are singletons; the top ten hold about a third. The sequencing sample was made of blood. These receptors were taken from a woman aged 40-49 years with Graves' hyperthyroidism. Both conserved end residues are part of each CDR3. A D gene is named only where the DNA matches it firmly. Clone size is shown for a subset of rows, as once, few, many or a class of expanded clone.

D gene	V gene	clone size	J gene	CDR3 protein	CDR3 DNA
TRBD1	TRBV6-5	few	TRBJ1-2	CASTGGQGPNYGYTF	TGTGCCAGCACCGGAGGACAGGGTCCTAACTATGGCTACACCTTC
TRBD1	TRBV7-9	once	TRBJ1-2	CASSHRGARGDYGYTF	TGTGCCAGCAGCCACAGGGGCGCCAGGGGGGACTATGGCTACACCTTC
-	TRBV6-2/TRBV6-3	few	TRBJ1-1	CASSRQGGMYTEAFF	TGTGCCAGCAGTAGACAAGGCGGTATGTACACTGAAGCTTTCTTT
-	TRBV20-1	-	TRBJ2-2	CSARSTGIGELFF	TGCAGTGCTAGATCTACAGGGATCGGGGAGCTGTTTTTT
-	TRBV2	-	TRBJ1-2	CASSSQFYTGDTLNYGYTF	TGTGCCAGCAGTTCGCAATTCTACACGGGGGACACCCTGAACTATGGCTACACCTTC
-	TRBV2	-	TRBJ2-7	CASRDRNEQYF	TGTGCCAGCAGAGACAGAAATGAGCAGTACTTC
TRBD1	TRBV7-2	-	TRBJ1-1	CASSFRPTGDTEAFF	TGTGCCAGCAGCTTTCGGCCAACAGGGGACACTGAAGCTTTCTTT
TRBD1	TRBV10-1	many	TRBJ2-7	CASSVRDRHDEQYF	TGCGCCAGCAGCGTAAGGGACAGGCACGACGAGCAGTACTTC
TRBD1	TRBV10-2	many	TRBJ1-1	CASRQGTEAFF	TGCGCCAGCCGACAGGGCACTGAAGCTTTCTTT
-	TRBV7-9	many	TRBJ2-7	CASTRPQGRTYEQYF	TGTGCCAGCACGCGCCCCCAGGGGAGGACCTACGAGCAGTACTTC
-	TRBV7-8	-	TRBJ2-7	CASSWGATGLLSYEQYF	TGTGCCAGCAGCTGGGGGGCGACAGGGCTGCTCTCCTACGAGCAGTACTTC
TRBD1	TRBV6-5	few	TRBJ1-1	CASTQTGETEAFF	TGTGCCAGCACCCAGACAGGGGAAACTGAAGCTTTCTTT
-	TRBV24-1	many	TRBJ2-5	CATGPGYQETQYF	TGTGCCACCGGGCCAGGGTACCAAGAGACCCAGTACTTC
-	TRBV12-3/TRBV12-4	-	TRBJ1-4	CASGAPSEKLFF	TGTGCCAGCGGTGCCCCATCAGAAAAACTGTTTTTT
-	TRBV4-3	-	TRBJ1-6	CASSQDRTPNPPLHF	TGCGCCAGCAGCCAAGATAGGACTCCAAATCCACCCCTCCACTTT
TRBD1	TRBV7-3	-	TRBJ1-6	CASTGGNAFNSPLHF	TGTGCCAGCACAGGGGGCAACGCCTTTAATTCACCCCTCCACTTT
-	TRBV6-6	few	TRBJ2-7	CASSYSAVAGEQYF	TGTGCCAGCAGTTATTCAGCTGTGGCGGGGGAGCAGTACTTC